The 5 T cell receptor beta chains presented below share a single source sample, sequenced in a study of cytomegalovirus exposure and HLA in healthy donors. PCR amplification relied on 60 Vbeta primers (plus 13 Jbeta primers). The table came from immunoSEQ multiplex PCR; TCRdb's copy has only in-frame clones and leaves some out. This repertoire shows a few hundred thousand clones, roughly 80% found once; its top ten account for 2.5% to 3.5%. The sequenced material came from PBMCs. These receptors originate from a woman under 40 in good health and CMV-seronegative.

The chain carries TRBV4-1 and TRBJ1-4, with TRBD1 matching 8 bases. Trimming cost V 2 bases and J 5 bases; bases outside gene matches: 7. This CDR3 comprises 16 residues. The V gene's germline CDR1 is MGHRA and CDR2 YSYEKL. The CDR3 sequence: CASSQQNRGTNEKLFF. CDR3 nucleotides: TGCGCCAGCAGCCAACAAAACAGGGGGACAAATGAAAAACTGTTTTTT.

The rearrangement joins TRBV7-2 to TRBJ1-6, with TRBD1 as a possible D gene (6 bases). The CDR3 is 16 residues long. Germline V gene data show CDR1 as SGHTA and CDR2 as FQGNSA. The V end was cut by 5 bases, the J end by 5 bases, with 16 bases between. The DNA of the CDR3 is TGTGCCAGCAGCCCCAAGGGGGTGCCTAATAATTCACCCCTCCACTTT. Translating gives CASSPKGVPNNSPLHF.

The V call is TRBV7-2, the J call TRBJ2-3; TRBD1 is a possible D gene (6 bases). The V and J ends lost 5 bases and 3 bases respectively, with 15 bases between them. Germline V CDR1 and CDR2: SGHTA, FQGNSA. The CDR3 is made up of 15 amino acids. In nucleotides, the CDR3 is TGTGCCAGCAGCCCGAACAGGGCCGGGACAGATACGCAGTATTTT. The encoded protein is CASSPNRAGTDTQYF. Supplemented by reference TRBV7-2 and TRBJ2-3, the full variable domain reads GAGVSQSPSNKVTEKGKDVELRCDPISGHTALYWYRQSLGQGLEFLIYFQGNSAPDKSGLPSDRFSAERTGGSVSTLTIQRTQQEDSAVYLCASSPNRAGTDTQYFGPGTRLTVL.

The V call is TRBV10-3, the J call TRBJ2-7; TRBD2 agrees at 7 bases. This CDR3 has 16 residues. The V gene's germline CDR1 is ENHRY and CDR2 SYGVKD. Trimming took 4 bases from V and 1 from J; bases not matched to a gene: 10. CDR3 sequence: CAISGLGGTSSYEQYF. CDR3 coding DNA: TGTGCCATCAGTGGCCTCGGGGGGACCTCATCCTACGAGCAGTACTTC.

The J gene is TRBJ2-3, the V gene TRBV30, with unresolved D. CDR1 is GTSNPN and CDR2 is SVGIG in the germline V gene (reference sequence). The CDR3 loop spans 13 amino acids. Between the trimmed V and J ends, which lost 5 bases and 0 bases, there was a span of 9 bases. In DNA, the CDR3 is TGTGCCTGGGGGCTATCTAGCACAGATACGCAGTATTTT. It specifies CAWGLSSTDTQYF. The complete variable domain, with remaining parts taken from reference TRBV30 and TRBJ2-3, reads SQTIHQWPATLVQPVGSPLSLECTVEGTSNPNLYWYRQAAGRGLQLLFYSVGIGQISSEVPQNLSASRPQDRQFILSSKKLLLSDSGFYLCAWGLSSTDTQYFGPGTRLTVL.